A selection of T cell receptor beta chains follows, all from one sample in a study of T cell responses to AZD1222 COVID-19 vaccine. This table comes from immunoSEQ multiplex PCR, and its TCRdb copy is limited to in-frame clones, with some not included. The data hold approximately 85,000 clones, with approximately 87% observed a single time. The input for sequencing was peripheral blood, taken on day 0 of AZD1222 vaccination. The source of these receptors is an adult in good health. CDR3s include the opening cysteine and the closing phenylalanine or tryptophan. Fields, in order: D gene, clone size, J gene, V gene, CDR3 protein, CDR3 DNA. D genes are given only for firm matches. The size of a clone is reported for some rows only, either as once, few or many, or as a class for expanded clones.

d_gene: NA
abundance: NA
j_gene: TRBJ1-1
v_gene: TRBV3-1/TRBV3-2
CDR3aa: CASSLRDSRKMNTEAFF
CDR3nt: TGTGCCAGCAGCCTCCGGGACTCCCGAAAGATGAACACTGAAGCTTTCTTT

d_gene: NA
abundance: few
j_gene: TRBJ1-1
v_gene: TRBV7-2
CDR3aa: CASSLAQGNTEAFF
CDR3nt: TGTGCCAGCAGCTTAGCGCAGGGAAACACTGAAGCTTTCTTT

d_gene: NA
abundance: once
j_gene: TRBJ2-7
v_gene: TRBV28
CDR3aa: CASTRQGLYEQYF
CDR3nt: TGTGCCAGCACTCGGCAGGGGTTATACGAGCAGTACTTC

d_gene: NA
abundance: NA
j_gene: TRBJ1-5
v_gene: TRBV6-5
CDR3aa: CATFPRGYSNQPQHF
CDR3nt: TGTGCCACCTTTCCCAGGGGTTATAGCAATCAGCCCCAGCATTTT

d_gene: TRBD1
abundance: NA
j_gene: TRBJ2-2
v_gene: TRBV12-5
CDR3aa: CASQGDTGELFF
CDR3nt: TGTGCTAGCCAGGGGGACACCGGGGAGCTGTTTTTT

d_gene: TRBD1
abundance: NA
j_gene: TRBJ2-7
v_gene: TRBV5-1
CDR3aa: CASSPEGGFSEQYF
CDR3nt: TGCGCCAGCAGCCCCGAAGGGGGCTTCTCCGAGCAGTACTTC

d_gene: TRBD1
abundance: NA
j_gene: TRBJ2-5
v_gene: TRBV7-9
CDR3aa: CASSPPRQGPETQYF
CDR3nt: TGTGCCAGCAGCCCGCCCCGACAGGGACCGGAGACCCAGTACTTC

d_gene: NA
abundance: NA
j_gene: TRBJ1-5
v_gene: TRBV19
CDR3aa: CASRTLTGGNQPQHF
CDR3nt: TGTGCCAGTAGAACTTTGACGGGCGGCAATCAGCCCCAGCATTTT

d_gene: NA
abundance: NA
j_gene: TRBJ1-2
v_gene: TRBV6-1
CDR3aa: CASSERSGTNYGYTF
CDR3nt: TGTGCCAGCAGTGAACGTTCAGGGACTAACTATGGCTACACCTTC

d_gene: NA
abundance: NA
j_gene: TRBJ1-3
v_gene: TRBV4-2
CDR3aa: CASSQAQLSGNTIYF
CDR3nt: TGTGCCAGCAGCCAAGCACAACTCTCTGGAAACACCATATATTTT

d_gene: TRBD2
abundance: few
j_gene: TRBJ2-1
v_gene: TRBV18
CDR3aa: CASSSWTSGTYNEQFF
CDR3nt: TGTGCCAGCTCATCCTGGACTAGCGGAACCTACAATGAGCAGTTCTTC

d_gene: TRBD1
abundance: NA
j_gene: TRBJ1-5
v_gene: TRBV18
CDR3aa: CASSPRDSYQPQHF
CDR3nt: TGTGCCAGCTCACCACGGGACAGTTATCAGCCCCAGCATTTT

d_gene: NA
abundance: NA
j_gene: TRBJ2-7
v_gene: TRBV30
CDR3aa: CAWSPRDSYEQYF
CDR3nt: TGTGCCTGGAGCCCCAGGGATTCCTACGAGCAGTACTTC

d_gene: TRBD2
abundance: NA
j_gene: TRBJ2-1
v_gene: TRBV29-1
CDR3aa: CSAEIAGGSYNEQFF
CDR3nt: TGCAGCGCCGAAATAGCGGGGGGATCCTACAATGAGCAGTTCTTC

d_gene: NA
abundance: NA
j_gene: TRBJ1-2
v_gene: TRBV11-2
CDR3aa: CASSSHGNGYTF
CDR3nt: TGTGCCAGCAGCTCCCACGGGAATGGCTACACCTTC

d_gene: NA
abundance: NA
j_gene: TRBJ1-6
v_gene: TRBV6-5
CDR3aa: CASRLTESMGSPLHF
CDR3nt: TGTGCCAGCAGATTGACAGAGTCTATGGGTTCACCCCTCCACTTT

d_gene: NA
abundance: NA
j_gene: TRBJ2-1
v_gene: TRBV29-1
CDR3aa: CSVEASGPSYNEQFF
CDR3nt: TGCAGCGTTGAAGCAAGCGGACCCTCCTACAATGAGCAGTTCTTC

d_gene: TRBD2
abundance: many
j_gene: TRBJ2-3
v_gene: TRBV10-1
CDR3aa: CASSGTSGGGSTDTQYF
CDR3nt: TGCGCCAGCAGTGGGACTAGCGGGGGGGGTAGCACAGATACGCAGTATTTT

d_gene: NA
abundance: NA
j_gene: TRBJ2-3
v_gene: TRBV28
CDR3aa: CASSLWPRASDTQYF
CDR3nt: TGTGCCAGCAGTTTATGGCCCCGAGCGTCCGATACGCAGTATTTT

d_gene: TRBD1
abundance: NA
j_gene: TRBJ1-6
v_gene: TRBV5-1
CDR3aa: CASSFGTGGKNSPLHF
CDR3nt: TGCGCCAGCAGCTTTGGGACAGGGGGCAAGAATTCACCCCTCCACTTT

d_gene: NA
abundance: NA
j_gene: TRBJ2-7
v_gene: TRBV5-1
CDR3aa: CASSLGLVTYEQYF
CDR3nt: TGCGCCAGCAGCTTAGGACTGGTCACCTACGAGCAGTACTTC

d_gene: NA
abundance: NA
j_gene: TRBJ1-6
v_gene: TRBV27
CDR3aa: CASRRTPDNSPLHF
CDR3nt: TGTGCCAGCAGACGAACCCCGGATAATTCACCCCTCCACTTT

d_gene: TRBD1
abundance: once
j_gene: TRBJ2-4
v_gene: TRBV7-9
CDR3aa: CASSLRGGGRENIQYF
CDR3nt: TGTGCCAGCAGCTTGAGAGGGGGCGGACGTGAAAACATTCAGTACTTC

d_gene: NA
abundance: NA
j_gene: TRBJ1-5
v_gene: TRBV4-1
CDR3aa: CASSQESFSNQPQHF
CDR3nt: TGCGCCAGCAGCCAAGAAAGCTTTAGCAATCAGCCCCAGCATTTT

d_gene: NA
abundance: NA
j_gene: TRBJ1-2
v_gene: TRBV6-6
CDR3aa: CASTPGPGQGYGYTF
CDR3nt: TGTGCCAGCACTCCTGGCCCGGGGCAGGGGTATGGCTACACCTTC

d_gene: TRBD1
abundance: few
j_gene: TRBJ1-1
v_gene: TRBV3-1/TRBV3-2
CDR3aa: CASSQGSGGWAFF
CDR3nt: TGTGCCAGCAGCCAAGGTTCAGGGGGCTGGGCTTTCTTT

d_gene: NA
abundance: NA
j_gene: TRBJ2-3
v_gene: TRBV6-6
CDR3aa: CASCRSTDTQYF
CDR3nt: TGTGCCAGCTGTAGGAGCACAGATACGCAGTATTTT

d_gene: TRBD1
abundance: few
j_gene: TRBJ1-4
v_gene: TRBV15
CDR3aa: CATSKADRVDEKLFF
CDR3nt: TGTGCCACCAGCAAGGCAGACAGGGTGGATGAAAAACTGTTTTTT

d_gene: NA
abundance: NA
j_gene: TRBJ2-3
v_gene: TRBV20-1
CDR3aa: CSASWSSTDTQYF
CDR3nt: TGCAGTGCTAGTTGGTCTAGCACAGATACGCAGTATTTT

d_gene: TRBD1
abundance: NA
j_gene: TRBJ2-1
v_gene: TRBV27
CDR3aa: CASSFLSGTGTYEQFF
CDR3nt: TGTGCCAGCAGTTTCCTCTCCGGGACAGGGACATATGAGCAGTTCTTC

d_gene: TRBD1
abundance: NA
j_gene: TRBJ2-2
v_gene: TRBV2
CDR3aa: CASNVGTGGNTGELFF
CDR3nt: TGTGCCAGCAACGTGGGGACAGGGGGCAACACCGGGGAGCTGTTTTTT

d_gene: TRBD2
abundance: NA
j_gene: TRBJ2-1
v_gene: TRBV7-8
CDR3aa: CASSGLAGVPPNEQFF
CDR3nt: TGTGCCAGCAGCGGACTAGCGGGAGTCCCCCCCAATGAGCAGTTCTTC

d_gene: NA
abundance: NA
j_gene: TRBJ1-5
v_gene: TRBV7-2
CDR3aa: CASSPGGLGNQPQHF
CDR3nt: TGTGCCAGCAGCCCGGGTGGGTTGGGCAATCAGCCCCAGCATTTT

d_gene: NA
abundance: NA
j_gene: TRBJ1-3
v_gene: TRBV4-2
CDR3aa: CASSPSAGSGNTIYF
CDR3nt: TGTGCCAGCAGCCCGTCGGCCGGATCAGGAAACACCATATATTTT

d_gene: TRBD1
abundance: NA
j_gene: TRBJ1-1
v_gene: TRBV27
CDR3aa: CASSSGQEVVVTAFF
CDR3nt: TGTGCCAGCAGTTCAGGACAGGAGGTAGTTGTGACGGCTTTCTTT

d_gene: TRBD2
abundance: NA
j_gene: TRBJ2-7
v_gene: TRBV29-1
CDR3aa: CSVAGSGDGVYEQYF
CDR3nt: TGCAGCGTCGCCGGTAGCGGGGACGGGGTCTACGAGCAGTACTTC

d_gene: TRBD1
abundance: NA
j_gene: TRBJ2-1
v_gene: TRBV6-6
CDR3aa: CASSQTGNNEQFF
CDR3nt: TGTGCCAGCAGCCAGACAGGGAACAATGAGCAGTTCTTC

d_gene: TRBD1
abundance: NA
j_gene: TRBJ2-5
v_gene: TRBV5-1
CDR3aa: CASSGYRGQETQYF
CDR3nt: TGCGCCAGCAGCGGATACAGGGGTCAGGAGACCCAGTACTTC

d_gene: TRBD1
abundance: few
j_gene: TRBJ1-2
v_gene: TRBV2
CDR3aa: CASSGQGGGYGYTF
CDR3nt: TGTGCCAGCAGTGGACAGGGCGGTGGCTATGGCTACACCTTC

d_gene: NA
abundance: NA
j_gene: TRBJ2-1
v_gene: TRBV7-9
CDR3aa: CASSLAPSVQFF
CDR3nt: TGTGCCAGCAGCTTAGCACCCAGTGTGCAGTTCTTC

d_gene: NA
abundance: NA
j_gene: TRBJ2-1
v_gene: TRBV5-1
CDR3aa: CASSLGGQRYNEQFF
CDR3nt: TGCGCCAGCAGCTTGGGAGGACAGCGGTACAATGAGCAGTTCTTC

d_gene: TRBD2
abundance: NA
j_gene: TRBJ2-3
v_gene: TRBV19
CDR3aa: CASSIAAGLSDTQYF
CDR3nt: TGTGCCAGTAGTATCGCAGCGGGACTTTCCGATACGCAGTATTTT

d_gene: NA
abundance: NA
j_gene: TRBJ1-2
v_gene: TRBV19
CDR3aa: CASSRDVINYGYTF
CDR3nt: TGTGCCAGTAGTAGAGATGTGATTAACTATGGCTACACCTTC

d_gene: TRBD1
abundance: NA
j_gene: TRBJ2-2
v_gene: TRBV19
CDR3aa: CASSIDRVPGQGSGELFF
CDR3nt: TGTGCCAGTAGTATAGATCGAGTTCCGGGACAGGGGAGCGGGGAGCTGTTTTTT

d_gene: NA
abundance: NA
j_gene: TRBJ1-6
v_gene: TRBV28
CDR3aa: CASTPDLGLNSPLHF
CDR3nt: TGTGCCAGCACCCCGGATCTGGGTTTGAATTCACCCCTCCACTTT

d_gene: TRBD1
abundance: NA
j_gene: TRBJ1-1
v_gene: TRBV9
CDR3aa: CASGRDRYDTEAFF
CDR3nt: TGTGCCAGCGGTCGGGACAGGTATGACACTGAAGCTTTCTTT

d_gene: TRBD1
abundance: NA
j_gene: TRBJ1-2
v_gene: TRBV7-2
CDR3aa: CASSLGQGANYGYTF
CDR3nt: TGTGCCAGCAGCTTGGGACAGGGGGCAAACTATGGCTACACCTTC

d_gene: TRBD2
abundance: NA
j_gene: TRBJ2-3
v_gene: TRBV4-1
CDR3aa: CASSLTAGPRTDTQYF
CDR3nt: TGCGCCAGCAGCTTAACAGCGGGGCCACGCACAGATACGCAGTATTTT

d_gene: NA
abundance: NA
j_gene: TRBJ1-6
v_gene: TRBV27
CDR3aa: CASGQSYNSPLHF
CDR3nt: TGTGCCAGCGGACAGTCCTATAATTCACCCCTCCACTTT

d_gene: TRBD1
abundance: NA
j_gene: TRBJ2-5
v_gene: TRBV19
CDR3aa: CASRETGGKATQYF
CDR3nt: TGTGCCAGTAGAGAGACAGGGGGTAAAGCGACCCAGTACTTC

d_gene: NA
abundance: once
j_gene: TRBJ1-6
v_gene: TRBV7-6
CDR3aa: CASSSSSYNSPLHF
CDR3nt: TGTGCCAGCAGCTCGAGCTCCTATAATTCACCCCTCCACTTT

d_gene: NA
abundance: NA
j_gene: TRBJ1-2
v_gene: TRBV2
CDR3aa: CASSGTSGGYTF
CDR3nt: TGTGCCAGCAGTGGGACCTCGGGGGGCTACACCTTC

d_gene: NA
abundance: NA
j_gene: TRBJ2-3
v_gene: TRBV5-4
CDR3aa: CASKTSGPGGTDTQYF
CDR3nt: TGTGCCAGCAAAACCTCAGGACCTGGGGGCACAGATACGCAGTATTTT

d_gene: NA
abundance: NA
j_gene: TRBJ2-5
v_gene: TRBV19
CDR3aa: CASSDAVGETQYF
CDR3nt: TGTGCCAGTAGTGATGCAGTCGGAGAGACCCAGTACTTC

d_gene: NA
abundance: NA
j_gene: TRBJ1-3
v_gene: TRBV11-2
CDR3aa: CASSLDRIGGTGNTIYF
CDR3nt: TGTGCCAGCAGCTTAGATCGAATAGGGGGTACTGGAAACACCATATATTTT

d_gene: TRBD1
abundance: NA
j_gene: TRBJ1-2
v_gene: TRBV5-1
CDR3aa: CASSLMTGAEYGYTF
CDR3nt: TGCGCCAGCAGCTTGATGACAGGGGCAGAGTATGGCTACACCTTC